This T cell receptor beta chain was retrieved from a study of shared T cell receptors in the human thymus. The CDR3 sequence is 15 residues long. V lost 5 bases and J 5 bases, leaving 18 bases between the germline ends. Germline lookup yields CDR1 ENHRY and CDR2 SYGVKD. Data came from immunoSEQ multiplex PCR; TCRdb stores just in-frame clones and leaves some out. The sample lists about 710,000 clones; around 87% were seen once. Separately, the same data were catalogued under a study of human thymus T cells. That paper adds: Across thymic and blood repertoires, the usage of V and J genes appeared to be biased. A high degree of thymic repertoire overlap among unrelated individuals was reported in related research.

This receptor was obtained from a boy in the first two years of life with a congenital heart defect. The chain recombines TRBV10-3 with TRBJ1-1; weak D call: TRBD1 (6 bases). The specimen was thymocytes. The CDR3 protein is CAISPETGTETEAFF. In DNA, the CDR3 is TGTGCCATCAGTCCTGAAACAGGGACCGAAACTGAAGCTTTCTTT.